Below, 19 T cell receptor beta chains from the same sample are listed, as sequenced in a study of blood T cells in healthy people across ages (dated by TCRdb to 2013 to 2016). The library was generated by 5' RACE. Sequencing took place on an Illumina HiSeq 2500. A second PCR of about 7 to 12 cycles was performed with a sample-barcoded 5' primer and a J-beta primer mix. Using fastp at Q25 and MiXCR, TCRdb reprocessed the public reads and kept productive beta chains. Rows matching on CDR3 protein sequence are summarized as one entry with the most common DNA and genes. The sample records over 700,000 distinct CDR3 sequences, around 25% of which are singletons. The ten largest clones take up around 9.2% of the sample. These data were also filed under a second study, of T cells of mothers and their children.

The sample was blood. The receptors stem from a boy between 10 and 17 years old in good health.

In this sample, this clonotype turned up a few times. This chain connects TRBV11-1 to TRBJ2-5; a possible D gene is TRBD2 (6 bases). Per the germline V gene, CDR1 is SGHAT and CDR2 is FQDESV (reference sequence). CDR3 size: 16 residues. The V gene lost 4 bases and the J gene lost 2 bases, with 17 bases spanning the gap. Written as DNA, the CDR3 is TGTGCCAGCAGCTCTCGGGTCACGGGAGTTCAAGAGACCCAGTACTTC. It translates to CASSSRVTGVQETQYF.

This clonotype was seen a handful of times. The chain joins TRBV5-1 to TRBJ2-3, with D tentatively TRBD2 (6 bases). V dropped 4 bases and J dropped 3 bases, with 12 bases sitting between them. The CDR3 is made up of 14 amino acids. Germline V gene sequence: CDR1 SGHRS, CDR2 YFSETQ. The CDR3 DNA reads TGCGCCAGCAGCCCGGGAGATGGTACAGATACGCAGTATTTT. Protein product: CASSPGDGTDTQYF.

This clonotype showed up just a few times. CDR3 protein: CASSLGAREAETQYF. CDR3 DNA: TGTGCCAGCAGCTTAGGGGCGAGGGAGGCGGAGACCCAGTACTTC. J is TRBJ2-5 and V is TRBV7-2; D might be TRBD2 (6 bases). The CDR3 contains 15 residues. From germline, CDR1 is SGHTA and CDR2 FQGNSA. Trimming stripped 1 base from V and 5 bases from J, with 14 bases between. Full variable domain (remainder filled in from reference TRBV7-2 and TRBJ2-5): GAGVSQSPSNKVTEKGKDVELRCDPISGHTALYWYRQSLGQGLEFLIYFQGNSAPDKSGLPSDRFSAERTGGSVSTLTIQRTQQEDSAVYLCASSLGAREAETQYFGPGTRLLVL.

This chain connects TRBV7-9 to TRBJ2-7; perhaps TRBD1 as D (6 bases). V shed 5 bases and J shed 3 bases, with 17 bases lying between them. The CDR3 is 15 residues long. The germline gives CDR1 SEHNR, CDR2 FQNEAQ (reference sequence). CDR3 nucleotides: TGTGCCAGCAGCCCCCCCCGGACAGTGCTCTACGAGCAGTACTTC. Its translation is CASSPPRTVLYEQYF.

This chain connects TRBV7-2 to TRBJ2-7; unclear D gene. The CDR3 has 11 residues. V shed 1 base and J shed 10 bases, with 8 bases lying between them. Germline V gene lookup returns CDR1 SGHTA and CDR2 FQGNSA. The CDR3 is CASSLGDVQYF. The CDR3 DNA reads TGTGCCAGCAGCTTAGGAGACGTTCAGTACTTC.

In its sample, this clonotype was seen a few times. The rearrangement uses TRBV20-1 and TRBJ1-2, with a possible D match to TRBD1 (6 bases). The CDR3 runs 14 residues. Looked up from germline, CDR1 is DFQATT and CDR2 is SNEGSKA (reference sequence). Trimming took 6 bases from V and 1 from J, leaving 15 bases between them. The CDR3, as DNA: TGCAGTGCCCCTGAAGGGGGACTTAACTATGGCTACACCTTC. Amino acids: CSAPEGGLNYGYTF.

The chain carries TRBV2 and TRBJ2-2; D is uncertain. CDR1 SNHLY and CDR2 FYNNEI come from the germline V gene. CDR3 length equals 12 residues. Trimming cost V 6 bases and J 7 bases, with 9 bases left between them. The chain's CDR3 is CASRTQFGELFF. DNA for the CDR3: TGTGCCAGCAGAACCCAATTCGGGGAGCTGTTTTTT.

In its sample, this clonotype was seen a few times. J is TRBJ1-1 and V is TRBV29-1; D gene uncertain. Trimming removed 2 bases from V and 0 bases from J, with 13 bases in between. This CDR3 is built from 15 residues. From germline, CDR1 is SQVTM and CDR2 ANQGSEA. CDR3 residues: CSVESGMGMNTEAFF. CDR3 nucleotides: TGCAGCGTTGAATCAGGAATGGGCATGAACACTGAAGCTTTCTTT.

The V and J genes are TRBV20-1 and TRBJ2-7; 12 positions agree with TRBD2. Trimming at V came to 0 bases and at J to 5 bases, leaving 8 bases not matched to a gene. Germline CDR1 is DFQATT and CDR2 is SNEGSKA (reference sequence). This CDR3 is built from 16 residues. This CDR3 is CSARDQRASGRDEQYF. CDR3 nucleotides: TGCAGTGCTAGAGATCAGCGGGCTAGCGGGAGGGACGAGCAGTACTTC.

This clonotype occurred a few times. V and J are TRBV29-1 and TRBJ1-1; 9 positions match TRBD1. Germline lookup yields CDR1 SQVTM and CDR2 ANQGSEA. V was clipped by 1 base and J by 4 bases; unmatched bases: 4. CDR3 size: 14 residues. CDR3 sequence: CSVEGQGGGTEAFF. In DNA, the CDR3 is TGCAGCGTTGAAGGACAGGGGGGAGGCACTGAAGCTTTCTTT.

This chain uses TRBV20-1 with TRBJ2-1, with 8 bases identical to TRBD1. With the DNA end fitting TRBJ2-7 better, the J assignment may be wrong. Per germline, CDR1 DFQATT and CDR2 SNEGSKA (reference sequence). The CDR3 has 14 residues. CDR3 in amino acids: CSAKDRVWGYEQYF. In nucleotides, the CDR3 is TGCAGTGCTAAGGACAGGGTATGGGGCTACGAGCAGTACTTC.

This clonotype was observed many times. The rearrangement uses TRBV2 and TRBJ2-3, with D unresolved. V lost 6 bases, J lost 1 base, and 2 bases lay in between. Germline values: CDR1 SNHLY, CDR2 FYNNEI. The CDR3 runs to 11 residues. The CDR3 DNA follows: TGTGCCAGCAGGGGCACAGATACGCAGTATTTT. This sequence encodes CASRGTDTQYF.

The CDR3 spells CASSWQGHTEAFF. For the CDR3, the DNA is TGTGCCAGCAGTTGGCAGGGGCATACTGAAGCTTTCTTT. This chain links TRBV27 with TRBJ1-1; D possibly corresponds to TRBD1 (6 bases). V was shortened by 4 bases and J by 5 bases, with 11 bases between the two germline ends. CDR1 is MNHEY, CDR2 SMNVEV, per germline (reference sequence). The CDR3 is 13 residues long.

V and J are TRBV7-6 and TRBJ2-5, with D hard to call. V dropped 5 bases and J dropped 1 base, with 11 bases sitting between them. Germline-derived CDR1 and CDR2 are SGHVS and FNYEAQ. The CDR3 totals 14 residues. Written as DNA, the CDR3 is TGTGCCAGCAGCCCCTGGCCCGGCCAAGAGACCCAGTACTTC. Protein product: CASSPWPGQETQYF.

In this sample, this clonotype turned up a few times. At one end the junction does not follow the germline gene, possibly because of a read error. The chain has TRBV5-5 and TRBJ2-1; 11 nucleotides line up with TRBD1. The CDR3 length is 15 residues. Per germline, CDR1 SGHKS and CDR2 YYEKEE (reference sequence). The CDR3 coding sequence is TGTACCAGCAGCTCAACCGGGACAGGGGGGAATGAGCAGTTCTTC. Translated: CTSSSTGTGGNEQFF.

The gene calls are TRBV4-3 and TRBJ2-3; 7 bases are shared with TRBD2. This CDR3 has 16 amino acids. CDR1 LGHNA and CDR2 YSLEER come from the germline V gene. J gave up 6 bases and V 0 bases, and 9 bases lay outside the gene matches. In DNA form, the CDR3 reads TGCGCCAGCAGCCAAGAACCAGCGGGGACGATCGATACGCAGTATTTT. Encoded protein: CASSQEPAGTIDTQYF.

The CDR3 protein is CASRAGTGYTGELFF. CDR3 nucleotide sequence: TGTGCCAGCAGGGCCGGGACAGGGTACACCGGGGAGCTGTTTTTT. The gene calls are TRBV28 and TRBJ2-2; the match to TRBD1 covers 9 bases. Germline values: CDR1 MDHEN, CDR2 SYDVKM. The J segment lost 3 bases and the V segment lost 6 bases, leaving 5 bases of the junction unmatched. The CDR3 sequence is 15 residues long. Full variable domain (rest looked up from reference TRBV28 and TRBJ2-2): DVKVTQSSRYLVKRTGEKVFLECVQDMDHENMFWYRQDPGLGLRLIYFSYDVKMKEKGDIPEGYSVSREKKERFSLILESASTNQTSMYLCASRAGTGYTGELFFGEGSRLTVL.

This clonotype was counted only a few times. V gene TRBV10-3 combines with J gene TRBJ2-1; TRBD2 aligns across 7 bases. With 2 bases clipped from V and 0 bases from J, the junction kept 4 bases outside the gene matches. Germline V gene lookup returns CDR1 ENHRY and CDR2 SYGVKD. There are 16 residues in the CDR3. The CDR3 is CAISELPGGSYNEQFF. DNA of the CDR3: TGTGCCATCAGTGAGCTACCGGGGGGCTCCTACAATGAGCAGTTCTTC.

About this clonotype: The junction departs from the called germline gene at one end, perhaps through a read error. The rearrangement uses TRBV7-7 and TRBJ2-7; the D gene could be TRBD1 or TRBD2 (5 bases each). Germline CDR1 and CDR2: SSHAT and FNYEAQ (reference sequence). CDR3 length: 12 amino acids. The CDR3 region is CASSPGEGEQYF. Written as DNA, the CDR3 is TGTGCTAGCAGCCCCGGCGAGGGGGAGCAGTACTTC.